This paragraph covers one T cell receptor beta chain sequence. The data belong to a study of T cell changes during pregnancy in multiple sclerosis. The data were produced by immunoSEQ multiplex PCR, yet TCRdb's version contains in-frame clones alone and is incomplete. The table records around 35,000 clones, around 90% of them present only once. This CDR3 has 14 amino acids. Germline assignment: CDR1 MGHRA and CDR2 YSYEKL. V was pared by 0 bases and J by 0 bases, with 6 bases between. This sequence was found in a female donor with multiple sclerosis, enrolled in a pregnancy study. This specimen was CD8+ T cells from peripheral blood mononuclear cells, taken after pregnancy. The rearrangement uses TRBV4-1 and TRBJ2-7; D uncertain. The CDR3 loop is CASSQDPHSYEQYF. In DNA form, the CDR3 reads TGCGCCAGCAGCCAAGATCCACACTCCTACGAGCAGTACTTC.